Included here is one T cell receptor (beta chain) sequence, with context. It lacks a known antigen. The sample holds no much larger clone one base away, and base qualities are not on file. The sample comes from a study of persistence of HIV-infected CD4 T cells (dated by TCRdb to 2018 to 2021). Concerning the study at large: The median time the participants had spent on suppressive ART was approximately eight years. For the TCR cluster analysis across participants, about 8 participants were included for CMV and about seven participants for Gag. Peripheral blood samples of up to about 200 mL were obtained at multiple time points, with the exception of a couple of participants, for whom leukapheresis was performed at a single time point. The study isolated CMV- and HIV-1 Gag-responding CD4+ T cells from ART-treated individuals to examine antigen-driven clonal expansion of HIV-1-infected cells. The clonality of all cells in each sorted population was assessed by TCRbeta sequencing, whereas the clonality of infected cells was assessed by proviral sequencing. Beyond this particular receptor, the publication reports: TCRbeta richness in CMV- and Gag-responding cells was significantly lower than in anti-CD3/anti-CD28-responding cells; CMV-responding cells had higher oligoclonality than CD3/CD28-stimulated and Gag-responding cells. Antigen-responding cells were enriched for expanded CDR3beta sequences that were degenerate, which suggests that CD4+ responses to CMV and Gag underwent convergent selection. Restriction of bulk TCR analyses to the rare CMV-responding cells that actually carried HIV-1 proviruses was not possible. The study involved few individuals and tested only a limited range of antigens. A correlation was observed between TCR oligoclonality and proviral oligoclonality within the same sorted populations.

The treatment or condition label for this specimen denotes: suppressive antiretroviral therapy. A pool of overlapping HIV-1 Gag 15-mer peptides was used at 0.9 to 1 ug per peptide per mL for cell stimulation. Sorting of responding CD4+ T cells was based on upregulation of both CD40 ligand and CD69. HIV-1-infected adults in whom suppressive ART had been started during chronic infection were enrolled as participants. For at least 4 years, participants had undetectable plasma HIV-1 RNA, below 50 copies/mL. To be included, participants needed a CD4+ T cell count above 400 cells/uL and a positive CMV serology. Before stimulation, PBMCs were isolated using density centrifugation and depleted of CD8+ T cells. CD8-depleted PBMCs were stimulated for approximately 18 hours with anti-CD28/CD49d costimulation, CD40-blocking antibody and enfuvirtide to prevent new infections. Cell sorting was performed on a Beckman Coulter MoFlo Legacy or XDP sorter, and dead cells were excluded with propidium iodide. Genomic DNA was extracted with the QIAamp DNA Mini Kit for samples above one million cells, otherwise with the Quick-DNA Microprep Kit.

From its cysteine to its phenylalanine, the CDR3 spans 14 amino acids. Only the CDR3 region is kept as DNA, spanning 42 bases read in frame from base 1. V is reduced by 3 bases and J by 8 bases, leaving a spacing of 13 bases between them. As encoded in the germline V gene, CDR1 is SNHLY while CDR2 is FYNNEI. The immunoSEQ hsTCRB assay version 4 in survey mode was used to sequence TCRbeta repertoires from genomic DNA. Genomic DNA was diluted to 7.5 to 10 ng/uL, and up to roughly 1 ug per sample was used for TCRbeta sequencing. Turning to the authors' computational methods: TCRbeta data were analyzed in ImmunoSeq Analyzer 3.0, with diversity computed on productive nucleotide rearrangements. Using the Immunarch R package, lower-bound TCR diversity was estimated with the improved Chao index and clonality was estimated with the Gini coefficient. Nucleotide rearrangements that differed but encoded the same CDR3beta amino acid sequence were counted as separate clonotypes. TCRbeta sequences significantly enriched in antigen-responding cells relative to anti-CD3/anti-CD28-activated cells were identified by differential abundance analysis. GLIPH2 grouped TCRs by predicted peptide-MHC specificity, both within each participant and across combined participant data sets. The source is immuneACCESS, and TCRdb retained only in-frame sequences with V and J called. Part of the clones is not carried over; for the studies checked, unresolved V genes explain less than half of this, and the remainder is unexplained. D and trimming come from the DNA, and the V and J calls and clone size come from that table. The sample yields about 32,000 clones; approximately 70% were counted once. The ten largest clones add up to roughly 1.4% of the sample.

This clonotype was obtained from an adult man with HIV who was CMV-seropositive. Sequenced here: CD4+ T cells sorted from PBMCs after roughly 19-hour stimulation, sampled from a patient who received antiretroviral therapy. The cell subset or site label, as the study defines it: CD40L+CD69+ CD4 T cells responding to HIV-1 Gag peptides. Here the chain combines TRBV2 and TRBJ2-2, with the D call perhaps TRBD1 or TRBD2, each one matching 5 bases. The sequenced DNA: TGTGCCAGCAGTGAGGGACGGAATGGGGGGGAGCTGTTTTTT. The encoded protein is CASSEGRNGGELFF.